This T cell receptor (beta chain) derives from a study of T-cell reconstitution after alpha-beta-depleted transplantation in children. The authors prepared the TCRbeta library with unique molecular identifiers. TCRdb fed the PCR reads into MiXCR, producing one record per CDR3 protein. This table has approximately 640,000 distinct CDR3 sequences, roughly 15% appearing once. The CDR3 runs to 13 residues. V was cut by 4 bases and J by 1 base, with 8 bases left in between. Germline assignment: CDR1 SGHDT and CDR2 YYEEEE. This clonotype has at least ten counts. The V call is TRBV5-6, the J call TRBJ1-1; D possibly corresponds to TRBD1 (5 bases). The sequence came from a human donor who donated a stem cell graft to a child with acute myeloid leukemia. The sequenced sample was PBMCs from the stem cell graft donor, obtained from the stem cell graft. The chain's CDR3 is CASSQGPNTEAFF. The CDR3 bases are TGTGCCAGCAGCCAGGGCCCGAACACTGAAGCTTTCTTT.